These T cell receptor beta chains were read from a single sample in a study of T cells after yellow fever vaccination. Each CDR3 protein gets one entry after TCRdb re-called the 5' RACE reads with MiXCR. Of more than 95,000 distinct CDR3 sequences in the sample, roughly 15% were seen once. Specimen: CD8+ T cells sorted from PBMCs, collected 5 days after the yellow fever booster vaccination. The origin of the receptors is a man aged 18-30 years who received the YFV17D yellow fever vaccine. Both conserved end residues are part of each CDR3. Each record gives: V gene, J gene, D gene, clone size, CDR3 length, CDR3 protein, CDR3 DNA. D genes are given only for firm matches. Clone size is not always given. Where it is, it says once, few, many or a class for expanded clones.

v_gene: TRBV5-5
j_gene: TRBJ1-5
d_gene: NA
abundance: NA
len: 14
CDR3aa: CASSFRAGNQPQHF
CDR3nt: TGTGCCAGCAGCTTCCGGGCAGGCAATCAGCCCCAGCATTTT

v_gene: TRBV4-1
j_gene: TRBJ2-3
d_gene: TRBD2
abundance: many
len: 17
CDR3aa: CASSQEVIAGITDTQYF
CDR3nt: TGCGCCAGCAGCCAAGAGGTTATAGCGGGGATCACAGATACGCAGTATTTT

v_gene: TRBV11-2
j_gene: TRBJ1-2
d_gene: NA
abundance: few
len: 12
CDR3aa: CASSHGTDSGTF
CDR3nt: TGTGCCAGCAGCCACGGGACCGACTCTGGTACCTTC

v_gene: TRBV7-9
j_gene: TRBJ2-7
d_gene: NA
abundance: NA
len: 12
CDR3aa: CASSRRLYEQYF
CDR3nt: TGTGCCAGCAGCAGAAGGCTCTACGAGCAGTACTTC

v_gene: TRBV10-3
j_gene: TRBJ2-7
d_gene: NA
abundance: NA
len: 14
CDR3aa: CAISVQRGEYEQYF
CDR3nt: TGTGCCATCAGTGTGCAACGGGGTGAATACGAGCAGTACTTC

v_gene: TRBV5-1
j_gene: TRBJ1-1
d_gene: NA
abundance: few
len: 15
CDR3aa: CASSYSTLMNTEAFF
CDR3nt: TGCGCCAGCAGCTATTCAACACTTATGAACACTGAAGCTTTCTTT

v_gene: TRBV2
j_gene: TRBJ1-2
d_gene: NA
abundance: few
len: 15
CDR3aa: CASSEAPDGGYGYTF
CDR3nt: TGTGCCAGCAGTGAAGCCCCGGACGGAGGCTATGGCTACACCTTC

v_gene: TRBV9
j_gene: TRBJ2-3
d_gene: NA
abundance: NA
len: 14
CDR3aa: CASSVADPGDTQYF
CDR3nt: TGTGCCAGCAGCGTAGCGGACCCCGGGGATACGCAGTATTTT

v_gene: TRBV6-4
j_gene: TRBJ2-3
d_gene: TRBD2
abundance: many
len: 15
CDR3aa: CASSDEAGGTDTQYF
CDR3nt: TGTGCCAGCAGTGACGAAGCGGGGGGCACAGATACGCAGTATTTT

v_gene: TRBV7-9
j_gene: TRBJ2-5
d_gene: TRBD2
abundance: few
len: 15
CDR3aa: CASSSTSGVQETQYF
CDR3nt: TGTGCCAGCAGCTCGACTAGCGGAGTCCAAGAGACCCAGTACTTC